The TCR beta chain described here comes from a study of blood T cells in healthy people across ages. Study results and caveats: One million T cells yielded diversity estimates that were considered underestimates. Among long-lived donors, naive CD4+ cells were more numerous and diversity higher than in aged donors. There was a strong correlation between TCR beta diversity and naive T cell percentage.

A J-beta primer mix and a sample-barcoded 5' primer were used in a second PCR of about 7 to 12 cycles. A tag from a template-switch adaptor with 12 random nucleotides marked each cDNA molecule. TCRdb itself ran the 5' RACE reads through MiXCR, one entry per CDR3 protein. In the table there are some 1.5 million distinct CDR3 sequences, under 30% of which are singletons. The table lists this clonotype with a few counts. Its matching antigen is unknown. Germline is not matched at one junction end, which may reflect a read error. The sample taken for sequencing was blood. The sequence derives from a woman in her 30s in good health.

The CDR3 DNA follows: TGTGCCAACAGTGCAACAGATTACTACGAGCAGTACTTC. Protein product: CANSATDYYEQYF. The rearrangement uses TRBV6-1 and TRBJ2-7; D gene unclear. The CDR3 sequence is 13 residues long. The germline gives CDR1 MNHNS, CDR2 SASEGT.